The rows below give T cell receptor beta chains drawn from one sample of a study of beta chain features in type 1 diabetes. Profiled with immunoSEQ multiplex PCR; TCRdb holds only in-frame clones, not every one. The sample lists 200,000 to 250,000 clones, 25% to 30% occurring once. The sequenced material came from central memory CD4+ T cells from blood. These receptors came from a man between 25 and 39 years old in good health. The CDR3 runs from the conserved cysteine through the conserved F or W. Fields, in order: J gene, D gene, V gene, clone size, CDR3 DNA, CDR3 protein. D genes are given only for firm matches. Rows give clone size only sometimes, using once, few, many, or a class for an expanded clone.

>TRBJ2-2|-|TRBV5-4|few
TGTGCCAGCAGCCCGGGAGTCGGGGAGCTGTTTTTT
CASSPGVGELFF
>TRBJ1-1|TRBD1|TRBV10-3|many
TGTGCCTCACACAGGGGAGACACTGAAGCTTTCTTT
CASHRGDTEAFF
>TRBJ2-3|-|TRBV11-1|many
TGTGCCAGCAGCTTAGCGCGGGGAGGTGATACGCAGTATTTT
CASSLARGGDTQYF
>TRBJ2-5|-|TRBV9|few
TGTGCCAGCAGCGTAGCTCAGCAAGAGACCCAGTACTTC
CASSVAQQETQYF
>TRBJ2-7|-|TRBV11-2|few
TGTGCCAGCAGCTTAGGGCAGACCTACGAGCAGTACTTC
CASSLGQTYEQYF
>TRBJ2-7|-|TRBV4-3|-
TGCGCCAGCAGCCAGCGGAGATCCTACGAGCAGTACTTC
CASSQRRSYEQYF
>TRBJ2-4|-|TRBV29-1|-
TGCAGCGTTGAAGAGGGGGCCAAAAACATTCAGTACTTC
CSVEEGAKNIQYF
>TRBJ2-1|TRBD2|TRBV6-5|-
TGTGCCAGCAGTTACTCCCGACTAGCCGGACATGAGCAGTTCTTC
CASSYSRLAGHEQFF
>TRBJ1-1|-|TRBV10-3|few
TGTGCCATCAGTGACGCCGCGGACGCTGAAGCTTTCTTT
CAISDAADAEAFF
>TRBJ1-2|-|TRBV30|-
TGTGCCTGGAGTGAGGCGGGACCCTCCGCGGGCTACACCTTC
CAWSEAGPSAGYTF
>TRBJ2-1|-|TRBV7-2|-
TGTGCCAGCAGCTTCAATGGCGGGGTTACCAATGAGCAGTTCTTC
CASSFNGGVTNEQFF
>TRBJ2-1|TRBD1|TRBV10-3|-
TGTGCCATCAGTGATTCGGGTGGGACAGGGGCCAAAAGAATCAATGAGCAGTTCTTC
CAISDSGGTGAKRINEQFF
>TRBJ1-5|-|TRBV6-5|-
TGTGCCAGCAGTCCCCAGGGTCGAGGACAGCCCCAGCATTTT
CASSPQGRGQPQHF
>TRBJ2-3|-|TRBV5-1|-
TGCGCCAGCAGGTTGGACAGAGCCACAGATACGCAGTATTTT
CASRLDRATDTQYF
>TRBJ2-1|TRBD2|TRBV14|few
TGTGCCAGCAGCCAACCCCGGGGCGGGGGATTTTCCAATGAGCAGTTCTTC
CASSQPRGGGFSNEQFF